This T cell receptor (beta chain) was sequenced in a study of tumor-infiltrating lymphocytes in oesophageal squamous cell carcinoma. The CDR3 totals 13 residues. V lost 2 bases and J lost 8; bases outside the gene matches: 3. TCRdb re-called the PCR reads through MiXCR, storing one row per CDR3 protein. The table shows approximately 12,000 distinct CDR3 sequences, with approximately 59% occurring only once. A few counts support this clonotype. This TCR derives from a male donor with esophageal squamous cell carcinoma. Sample: esophageal tumor tissue. The chain couples TRBV12-3 or TRBV12-4 to TRBJ2-1; 7 bases line up with TRBD2. The CDR3 loop is CASSLSGTYEQFF. The DNA for the CDR3 is TGTGCCAGCAGTTTAAGCGGGACCTATGAGCAGTTCTTC.